Presented here are 25 T cell receptor beta chains from one specimen sequenced in a study of blood T cell repertoires in COVID-19. Produced via immunoSEQ multiplex PCR; TCRdb's table is partial and in-frame only. Seen here are 50,000 or so clones, 85% to 90% observed once, and the top ten hold 25% to 30%. The sequencing input was peripheral blood. The receptors originated from a human donor in a cohort sampled during active COVID-19.

This chain joins TRBV7-5 and TRBJ2-5; the table's D gene call, TRBD1, was not cross checked with the DNA. TRBV7-5 is an annotated pseudogene. The CDR3 consists of 13 residues. The CDR3 reads CARGRTGDKTQYF. In DNA form, the CDR3 reads TGTGCCAGAGGCAGGACAGGGGATAAGACCCAGTACTTC.

CDR3 bases: TGTGCCAGCGGCTCCGGGACAGGGCTGTATGGCTACACCTTC. It is translated as CASGSGTGLYGYTF. The chain couples TRBV25-1 to TRBJ1-2; 9 nucleotides align to TRBD1. Trimming cost V 8 bases and J 5 bases; bases outside gene matches: 9. The germline CDR1 and CDR2 sequences are MGHDK and SYGVNS. The CDR3 sequence is 14 residues long.

There are a few counts of this clone. The chain joins TRBV11-3 to TRBJ2-7; possible D gene TRBD2, 7 bases. CDR1 and CDR2 (germline): SGHNT, YENEEA. The CDR3 spans 14 residues. V lost 1 base to trimming and J lost 6 bases, with 13 bases between them. The CDR3 reads CASSLGAGAGEQYF. The CDR3 DNA sequence: TGTGCCAGCAGCTTAGGTGCGGGGGCAGGCGAGCAGTACTTC.

On this clone: In the same sample, other DNA sequences code for this CDR3. This chain links TRBV6-6 with TRBJ2-1; no clear D gene. This CDR3 is built from 14 residues. V was pared by 0 bases and J by 4 bases, with 7 bases between. Per germline, CDR1 MNHNY and CDR2 SVGAGI (reference sequence). CDR3 sequence: CASSYSRVYNEQFF. DNA for the CDR3: TGTGCCAGCAGTTACTCGAGAGTATACAATGAGCAGTTCTTC.

This chain connects TRBV10-3 to TRBJ1-6; no clear D. CDR1 is ENHRY and CDR2 is SYGVKD in the germline V gene. Trimming took off 2 bases at V and 6 bases at J, with 8 bases between the two ends. This CDR3 has 14 amino acids. DNA for the CDR3: TGTGCCATCAGTGAGGGGAGGCTTAATTCACCCCTCCACTTT. The encoded protein is CAISEGRLNSPLHF.

This chain connects TRBV5-1 to TRBJ2-5; 10 bases fit TRBD1. Losses at the gene ends were 7 bases for V and 1 base for J; bases not matched to a gene: 7. In germline, CDR1 is SGHRS, CDR2 YFSETQ. The CDR3 is 15 residues long. CDR3 sequence: CASRSGTGVQETQYF. CDR3 sequence (DNA): TGCGCCAGCCGCTCCGGGACAGGGGTCCAAGAGACCCAGTACTTC.

The V gene is TRBV5-1, the J gene TRBJ1-2, with 10 bases aligning to TRBD1. Germline values: CDR1 SGHRS, CDR2 YFSETQ. The CDR3 sequence is 14 residues long. The V and J ends lost 4 bases and 2 bases, in that order; junction bases with no gene match: 2. In nucleotides, the CDR3 is TGCGCCAGCAGCCAGGACAGGGGGAACTATGGCTACACCTTC. This sequence encodes CASSQDRGNYGYTF.

The rearrangement links TRBV11-2 to TRBJ2-5; 7 positions agree with TRBD1. Trimming took 5 bases from V and 5 from J; bases not matched to a gene: 5. CDR1 SGHAT and CDR2 FQNNGV come from the germline V gene. The CDR3 consists of 13 residues. CDR3 nucleotides: TGTGCCAGCAGCCCGACAGGGCCGGAGACCCAGTACTTC. The encoded protein is CASSPTGPETQYF.

The count of this clone is one. The V call is TRBV6-5, the J call TRBJ2-5; TRBD2 matches 11 bases. Germline CDR1 reads MNHEY; CDR2 reads SVGAGI. The junction had 3 bases not matched to a gene; V was cut back by 6 bases and J by 3 bases. The CDR3 has 14 amino acids. CDR3 region: CASRRGLAEETQYF. The CDR3 nucleotides are TGTGCCAGCAGGAGGGGACTAGCGGAAGAGACCCAGTACTTC.

This chain uses TRBV6-5 with TRBJ2-3, with D possibly TRBD2 on 5 matching bases. The CDR3 length is 16 residues. V lost 2 bases and J lost 2, with 14 bases in between. In germline, CDR1 is MNHEY, CDR2 SVGAGI. In DNA, the CDR3 is TGTGCCAGCAGTTACCCCGGGCGGGCCAACACAGATACGCAGTATTTT. This sequence encodes CASSYPGRANTDTQYF.

The chain couples TRBV6-2 or TRBV6-3 to TRBJ2-1; a possible D gene is TRBD2 (6 bases). Trimming took 5 bases from V and 13 from J, leaving 15 bases between them. CDR1 is MNHEY, CDR2 SVGEGT, per germline. The CDR3 has 12 residues. CDR3 in amino acids: CASSRGGDRQFF. In DNA form, the CDR3 reads TGTGCCAGCAGTCGAGGAGGGGATCGTCAGTTCTTC.

This clone was seen more than once but under ten times. The V call is TRBV5-1, the J call TRBJ1-2, with TRBD1 as a possible D gene (6 bases). The CDR3 has 15 residues. Trimming removed 0 bases at V and 5 bases at J, with 14 bases between. The germline V gene encodes CDR1 SGHRS and CDR2 YFSETQ. This chain's CDR3 is CASSLALTDRYGYTF. CDR3 nucleotide sequence: TGCGCCAGCAGCTTGGCCCTAACGGACAGATATGGCTACACCTTC.

This rearrangement joins TRBV19 to TRBJ2-7; 13 bases are shared with TRBD2. Per the germline V gene, CDR1 is LNHDA and CDR2 is SQIVND (reference sequence). The CDR3 consists of 16 residues. J lost 0 bases, V lost 5 bases, and 4 bases had no gene match. CDR3 loop: CASSQGLAGVSYEQYF. CDR3 bases: TGTGCCAGTAGTCAAGGACTAGCGGGAGTCTCCTACGAGCAGTACTTC.

This clone was observed once. CDR3 loop: CATSDFGSGRAGEQFF. For the CDR3, the DNA is TGTGCCACCAGTGATTTTGGTAGCGGGAGGGCCGGGGAGCAGTTCTTC. The chain links TRBV24-1 to TRBJ2-1, with TRBD2 matching over 11 bases. CDR3 length: 16 amino acids. V gave up 1 base and J gave up 10 bases; unmatched junction bases: 8. Germline CDR1 and CDR2: KGHDR and SFDVKD.

The chain uses TRBV7-8 and TRBJ1-2; the match to TRBD1 covers 7 bases. Per germline, CDR1 SGHVS and CDR2 FQNEAQ. The ends lost 5 bases at V and 5 bases at J; junction bases unmatched: 5. The CDR3 totals 13 residues. CDR3 in DNA: TGTGCCAGCAGCATGACAGGGAAGTATGGCTACACCTTC. Amino acids: CASSMTGKYGYTF. Supplemented by reference TRBV7-8 and TRBJ1-2, the full variable domain reads GAGVSQSPRYKVAKRGQDVALRCDPISGHVSLFWYQQALGQGPEFLTYFQNEAQLDKSGLPSDRFFAERPEGSVSTLKIQRTQQEDSAVYLCASSMTGKYGYTFGSGTRLTVV.

The chain combines TRBV29-1 with TRBJ2-3; tentative D call: TRBD2 (6 bases). Deletions cut 0 bases from V and 3 bases from J, with 10 bases between. CDR3 length equals 14 residues. Per germline, CDR1 SQVTM and CDR2 ANQGSEA. CDR3 sequence: CSVEDAGRTDTQYF. DNA for the CDR3: TGCAGCGTTGAAGACGCGGGACGGACAGATACGCAGTATTTT.

This clone was seen a handful of times. V gene TRBV5-1 combines with J gene TRBJ1-6; no clear D. CDR3 length: 15 amino acids. The V end was cut by 0 bases, the J end by 5 bases, with 9 bases between. Germline loops: CDR1 SGHRS, CDR2 YFSETQ. The CDR3 DNA sequence: TGCGCCAGCAGCTTGGCGGGAGTCCATAATTCACCCCTCCACTTT. Amino acids: CASSLAGVHNSPLHF. Combining the CDR3 with reference TRBV5-1 and TRBJ1-6 gives the whole variable domain KAGVTQTPRYLIKTRGQQVTLSCSPISGHRSVSWYQQTPGQGLQFLFEYFSETQRNKGNFPGRFSGRQFSNSRSEMNVSTLELGDSALYLCASSLAGVHNSPLHFGNGTRLTVT.

The rearrangement uses TRBV19 and TRBJ1-4; 12 nucleotides match TRBD1. CDR1 LNHDA and CDR2 SQIVND come from the germline V gene (reference sequence). The length of the CDR3 is 13 residues. V gave up 6 bases and J gave up 17 bases; unmatched junction bases: 10. CDR3 in amino acids: CASRGQGATKSFF. The DNA for the CDR3 is TGTGCCAGTAGGGGACAGGGGGCAACTAAATCCTTTTTT.

The chain joins TRBV24-1 to TRBJ2-3; 9 bases line up with TRBD1. Trimming removed 9 bases from V and 2 bases from J; junction bases left unmatched: 11. This CDR3 has 16 residues. Germline CDR1 KGHDR, CDR2 SFDVKD. In DNA, the CDR3 is TGTGCCACCGGGGAAACCGGGACAGGGCCCACAGATACGCAGTATTTT. It is translated as CATGETGTGPTDTQYF.

A single count supports this clone. The V gene is TRBV6-5, the J gene TRBJ1-4, with a tentative D call TRBD1 (6 bases). V dropped 7 bases and J dropped 7 bases, with 16 bases sitting between them. The CDR3 is 14 amino acids. The germline V gene has CDR1 MNHEY and CDR2 SVGAGI. The CDR3 DNA reads as TGTGCCAGCACGGGGGGCTCTTGGGGTGAAAAACTGTTTTTT. Amino acid sequence: CASTGGSWGEKLFF.

The chain is built from TRBV5-1 and TRBJ2-2; possibly TRBD1 for D (5 bases). V lost 4 bases and J lost 1, with 11 bases in between. This CDR3 comprises 15 residues. CDR1 is SGHRS and CDR2 is YFSETQ in the germline V gene. The CDR3 coding sequence is TGCGCCAGCAGCCCTAACAGGCAGAACACCGGGGAGCTGTTTTTT. It yields the protein CASSPNRQNTGELFF.

Concerning this clone itself: The sample contains more than one DNA sequence encoding this CDR3. J is TRBJ1-2 and V is TRBV6-6, with D perhaps matching TRBD1 (5 bases). Looked up from germline, CDR1 is MNHNY and CDR2 is SVGAGI (reference sequence). This CDR3 region has 15 residues. Trimming pared 7 bases from V and 4 bases from J, leaving 19 bases between. The CDR3, as DNA: TGTGCCAGCACACAAAGGGGAGGGACCCTCTATGGCTACACCTTC. Residues: CASTQRGGTLYGYTF.

The chain has TRBV27 and TRBJ2-1; 8 bases match TRBD2. This CDR3 has 14 residues. Per germline, CDR1 MNHEY and CDR2 SMNVEV (reference sequence). The ends lost 4 bases at V and 7 bases at J; junction bases unmatched: 6. In nucleotides, the CDR3 is TGTGCCAGCAGTTCCTACTCGGGGGGGAATGAGCAGTTCTTC. Protein sequence: CASSSYSGGNEQFF.

V is TRBV7-9 and J is TRBJ1-4; D remains ambiguous. This CDR3 contains 13 residues. V was pared by 4 bases and J by 7 bases, with 10 bases between. CDR1 and CDR2 from the germline V gene are SEHNR and FQNEAQ (reference sequence). The CDR3 protein is CASSSIEGEKLFF. The CDR3 DNA reads TGTGCCAGCAGCTCAATCGAGGGTGAAAAACTGTTTTTT.

The CDR3 loop reads CASSLEVTLSYEQYF. The CDR3 DNA is TGTGCCAGCAGCTTAGAAGTGACACTGTCCTACGAGCAGTACTTC. This rearrangement joins TRBV7-2 to TRBJ2-7; the D is unclear. Trimming took off 1 base at V and 1 base at J, with 11 bases between the two ends. This CDR3 is built from 15 residues. Germline V gene lookup returns CDR1 SGHTA and CDR2 FQGNSA.